This T cell receptor (beta chain) was found in a study of blood T cell repertoires in COVID-19. Across the whole study: Collection of acute and convalescent COVID-19 samples took place in the United States, Italy and Spain. Sources were T cells, B-cell-depleted T cells, or PBMCs; the material itself was cDNA or gDNA.

Authors' methods: It was from reference gene primer amplification that nucleated cell counts were estimated. Data came from immunoSEQ multiplex PCR; TCRdb stores just in-frame clones and leaves some out. Clonal size and the V and J genes are those of that table, whereas D and trimming came from the DNA. This sample has about 46,000 clones, with around 90% found just once. Germline lookup yields CDR1 SGHDN and CDR2 FVKESK. The CDR3 totals 13 residues. V lost 4 bases and J lost 7, with 13 bases in between. This receptor was taken from a man in his forties or fifties with acute or convalescent COVID-19. This rearrangement joins TRBV14 to TRBJ1-2; possible D gene TRBD1, 6 bases. Sequenced material: peripheral blood. CDR3 residues: CASSPTGISGYTF. In DNA, the CDR3 is TGTGCCAGCAGCCCGACAGGAATAAGTGGCTACACCTTC. Looking up the rest from reference TRBV14 and TRBJ1-2 gives the full variable domain: EAGVTQFPSHSVIEKGQTVTLRCDPISGHDNLYWYRRVMGKEIKFLLHFVKESKQDESGMPNNRFLAERTGGTYSTLKVQPAELEDSGVYFCASSPTGISGYTFGSGTRLTVV.